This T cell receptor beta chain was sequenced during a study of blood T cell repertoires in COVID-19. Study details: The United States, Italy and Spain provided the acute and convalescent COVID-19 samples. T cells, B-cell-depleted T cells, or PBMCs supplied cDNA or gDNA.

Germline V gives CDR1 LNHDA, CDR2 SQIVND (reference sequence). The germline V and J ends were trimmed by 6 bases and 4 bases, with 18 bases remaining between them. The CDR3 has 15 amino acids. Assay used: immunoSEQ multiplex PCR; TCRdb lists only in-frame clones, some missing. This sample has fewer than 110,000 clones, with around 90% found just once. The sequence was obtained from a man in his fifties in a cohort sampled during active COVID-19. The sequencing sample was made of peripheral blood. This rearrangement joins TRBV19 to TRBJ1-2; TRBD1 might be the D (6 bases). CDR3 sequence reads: CASSHAQGRGYGYTF. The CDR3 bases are TGTGCCAGTAGCCATGCGCAGGGGAGAGGCTATGGCTACACCTTC.